Listed below are T cell receptor beta chains from one sample, sequenced in a study of T-cell memory formation after mild COVID-19. In TCRdb, the 5' RACE reads were re-called with MiXCR into one record per CDR3 protein. The sample records approximately 190,000 distinct CDR3 sequences, around 16% being singletons. Input material: PBMCs or a T cell subset sorted from them (not recorded which). Receptor source: an adult woman who had mild COVID-19 (a few samples of this study predate the infection). Cell type and time point are not known. The CDR3 runs from the conserved cysteine through the conserved F or W. A D gene is named only where the DNA matches it firmly. Where a row states a size, it is once, few, many or the class of an expanded clone; other rows omit it.

>TRBJ2-5|15|TRBD2|TRBV29-1|many
TGCAGCGTTGCGCCGGGAGGGTTGTATGGAGAGACCCAGTACTTC
CSVAPGGLYGETQYF
>TRBJ2-5|14|TRBD1|TRBV18|few
TGTGCCAGCTCAGTCAACAGGGGACCAGAGACCCAGTACTTC
CASSVNRGPETQYF
>TRBJ1-1|14|.|TRBV19|few
TGTGCCAGTATGATGGGGGGGGTGAACACTGAAGCTTTCTTT
CASMMGGVNTEAFF
>TRBJ1-2|14|TRBD1|TRBV7-2|few
TGTGCCAGCAGCTCGGGACAGGGTAACTATGGCTACACCTTC
CASSSGQGNYGYTF
>TRBJ2-3|15|TRBD2|TRBV6-5|few
TGTGCCAGCAGCCCGCGAGGGCGGGAGTGGGATACGCAGTATTTT
CASSPRGREWDTQYF
>TRBJ2-1|13|.|TRBV18|.
TGTGCCAGCTCACCACCGATTGTAAATGAGCAGTTCTTC
CASSPPIVNEQFF
>TRBJ2-1|16|TRBD2|TRBV27|.
TGTGCCAGCAGTTTTGGGCCTAGCGGGAGATTGGATGAGCAGTTCTTC
CASSFGPSGRLDEQFF
>TRBJ2-2|14|.|TRBV15|.
TGTGCCACCAGCAGAGCCACTAGATCCGGGGAGCTGTTTTTT
CATSRATRSGELFF
>TRBJ1-1|16|TRBD1|TRBV7-9|few
TGTGCCAGCAGCTCGCCCTTCAGGGGGCTCGGCACTGAAGCTTTCTTT
CASSSPFRGLGTEAFF
>TRBJ1-1|13|.|TRBV12-3/TRBV12-4|.
TGTGCCAGCAGTTTAGCGGAGAGCTTGAAGACTTTCTTT
CASSLAESLKTFF
>TRBJ2-3|16|.|TRBV4-3|.
TGCGCCAGCAGCCAAGATTCCTTTGAGGGCACAGATACGCAGTATTTT
CASSQDSFEGTDTQYF
>TRBJ1-5|12|.|TRBV12-3/TRBV12-4|.
TGTGCCAGTAGGGCGGGGAATCAGCCCCAGCATTTT
CASRAGNQPQHF
>TRBJ1-3|15|.|TRBV10-3|once
TGTGCCATCAGCGCCGGGCCGCTCTCTGGAAACACCATATATTTT
CAISAGPLSGNTIYF
>TRBJ1-2|13|.|TRBV6-5|.
TGTGCCAGCAACTACGGGGTGGGCTATGGCTACACCTTC
CASNYGVGYGYTF
>TRBJ2-1|14|TRBD1|TRBV29-1|.
TGCAGCGTTGCCCCAGGGGGTCTCTACAATGAGCAGTTCTTC
CSVAPGGLYNEQFF
>TRBJ2-1|15|.|TRBV5-4|.
TGTGCCAGCAGCTCATCCGGGGGCTCCTACAATGAGCAGTTCTTC
CASSSSGGSYNEQFF
>TRBJ1-1|13|TRBD1|TRBV12-3/TRBV12-4|few
TGTGCCAGCAGGGTTCACAGGGGCACTGAAGCTTTCTTT
CASRVHRGTEAFF
>TRBJ2-3|19|.|TRBV5-1|many
TGCGCCAGCAGCTTGGTACTGGTACGGTCGGGGGCCGGGGCAGATACGCAGTATTTT
CASSLVLVRSGAGADTQYF
>TRBJ2-5|14|.|TRBV5-1|.
TGCGCCAGCAGCTCATTACTAGATCGAGAGACCCAGTACTTC
CASSSLLDRETQYF
>TRBJ2-1|15|TRBD1|TRBV12-3/TRBV12-4|few
TGTGCCAGCAGTTTAAGGACAGGGGGCGAAAATGAGCAGTTCTTC
CASSLRTGGENEQFF
>TRBJ2-4|13|.|TRBV7-3|.
TGTGCCAGCAGCTTAAACAGGGAAAACATTCAGTACTTC
CASSLNRENIQYF
>TRBJ1-2|13|.|TRBV5-1|.
TGCGCCAGCAGCTTGGCTCTGACGTATGGCTACACCTTC
CASSLALTYGYTF
>TRBJ2-1|19|.|TRBV21-1|.
TGTGCCAGCAGCAATCATAATCCCGGGACAGAAAGCTCCTACAATGAGCAGTTCTTC
CASSNHNPGTESSYNEQFF
>TRBJ1-1|18|.|TRBV4-3|.
TGCGCCAGCAGCCAAGTGACGGGCGATGGGTGGGGGAACACTGAAGCTTTCTTT
CASSQVTGDGWGNTEAFF
>TRBJ2-2|15|.|TRBV5-1|.
TGCGCCAGCAGCTCGAAGACGCTGAACACCGGGGAGCTGTTTTTT
CASSSKTLNTGELFF
>TRBJ1-6|16|.|TRBV19|.
TGTGCCAGCGCGTCTACACGTGGTGGGGGGAATTCACCCCTCCACTTT
CASASTRGGGNSPLHF
>TRBJ2-3|16|TRBD1|TRBV7-2|few
TGTGCCAGCAGCCGTCGGACAGGGGATAACACAGATACGCAGTATTTT
CASSRRTGDNTDTQYF
>TRBJ2-7|14|TRBD2|TRBV5-1|.
TGCGCCAGCAGCCGAGCGGGAGAGGGGTACGAGCAGTACTTC
CASSRAGEGYEQYF
>TRBJ2-5|16|TRBD2|TRBV4-3|.
TGCGCCAGCAGCCAAGATCTAGCGGGGCTTCAAGAGACCCAGTACTTC
CASSQDLAGLQETQYF
>TRBJ2-1|15|TRBD1|TRBV11-2|.
TGTGCCAGCAGCGGCCGGGACAGGGGAAACAATGAGCAGTTCTTC
CASSGRDRGNNEQFF
>TRBJ2-3|14|.|TRBV2|.
TGTGCCAGCAGAGGAGCGGCGAGCACAGATACGCAGTATTTT
CASRGAASTDTQYF
>TRBJ2-1|12|.|TRBV5-1|many
TGCGCCAGCAGCCCCGGACTTAACGAGCAGTTCTTC
CASSPGLNEQFF
>TRBJ1-5|13|TRBD1|TRBV6-2/TRBV6-3|few
TGTGCCAGCAGAGGGACAGCCAATCAGCCCCAGCATTTT
CASRGTANQPQHF
>TRBJ2-7|15|.|TRBV6-2/TRBV6-3|.
TGTGCCAGCAGTTACTCGAGTGGGGGGACCTACGAGCAGTACTTC
CASSYSSGGTYEQYF
>TRBJ2-5|17|.|TRBV15|.
TGTGCCACCAGCAGACTAGCCTACGCGGGGAACCAAGAGACCCAGTACTTC
CATSRLAYAGNQETQYF
>TRBJ2-3|15|.|TRBV20-1|few
TGCAGTGCGACTTTACTATTGGGGGTTGGGGATACGCAGTATTTT
CSATLLLGVGDTQYF
>TRBJ1-4|16|.|TRBV6-6|few
TGTGCCAGCAGTTACTCGGGCACCCCGAACCAGGAAAAACTGTTTTTT
CASSYSGTPNQEKLFF
>TRBJ2-2|13|TRBD1|TRBV2|.
TGTGCCAGAGGACAGGGGAGCACCGGGGAGCTGTTTTTT
CARGQGSTGELFF
>TRBJ1-5|14|.|TRBV2|.
TGTGCCAGCAGGGCGGTAGGACCAAATCAGCCCCAGCATTTT
CASRAVGPNQPQHF
>TRBJ1-2|13|.|TRBV5-1|.
TGCGCCAGCAGCTGGGGATTTGGCTATGGCTACACCTTC
CASSWGFGYGYTF
>TRBJ2-1|15|TRBD2|TRBV6-6|few
TGTGCCAGCAGTTCGTCCGCGGGAGGTATCAATGAGCAGTTCTTC
CASSSSAGGINEQFF
>TRBJ2-3|15|.|TRBV5-1|.
TGCGCCAGCAGAGGGGGGACAGAGAGAGACCATACGCAGTATTTT
CASRGGTERDHTQYF
>TRBJ1-1|17|TRBD1|TRBV6-5|few
TGTGCCAGCAGTAAGCGGGACAGGGGGCGCATGATGGCTGAAGCTTTCTTT
CASSKRDRGRMMAEAFF
>TRBJ1-1|17|TRBD1|TRBV5-6|.
TGTGCCAGCAGCTCCATCGACAGACAGGGCCGACGGACTGAAGCTTTCTTT
CASSSIDRQGRRTEAFF
>TRBJ2-3|14|.|TRBV12-3/TRBV12-4|few
TGTGCCAGCAGTGACGTCCGCCCCACAGATACGCAGTATTTT
CASSDVRPTDTQYF
>TRBJ2-3|15|.|TRBV7-6|.
TGTGCCAGCAGCACCAGGGAGCTGAAAACAGATACGCAGTATTTT
CASSTRELKTDTQYF
>TRBJ2-6|17|.|TRBV7-9|many
TGTGCCAGCAGCTTAAGGACTGTTCAATCTGGGGCCAACGTCCTGACTTTC
CASSLRTVQSGANVLTF
>TRBJ2-1|14|.|TRBV28|.
TGTGCCAGCAGTTTAGGCCGATCGTACAATGAGCAGGTCTTC
CASSLGRSYNEQVF
>TRBJ2-1|16|.|TRBV12-3/TRBV12-4|few
TGTGCCAGCAGTCAGGGGGGGGGGGCGCCGGGAAATGAGCAGTTCTTC
CASSQGGGAPGNEQFF
>TRBJ2-1|12|TRBD1|TRBV6-2/TRBV6-3|few
TGTGCCAGCACCCGGACAGGGGGCGCGCAGTTCTTC
CASTRTGGAQFF
>TRBJ1-1|13|.|TRBV20-1|few
TGCAGTGCTATAGACCCATTCAGCACTGAAGCTTTCTTT
CSAIDPFSTEAFF
>TRBJ2-3|16|TRBD2|TRBV5-1|few
TGCGCCAGCAGCTTGGGACTAGCGGATGCCACAGATACGCAGTATTTT
CASSLGLADATDTQYF
>TRBJ2-3|13|TRBD1|TRBV12-3/TRBV12-4|few
TGTGCCAGCAGCGGACAGGTTTCAGATACGCAGTATTTT
CASSGQVSDTQYF